This TCR beta chain was recovered during a study of a mutant IDH1 vaccine in newly diagnosed glioma. Study as a whole: Those enrolled had earlier been treated with radiotherapy, temozolomide, or both, mostly both. Study-wide results and caveats: Immune responses arising from the vaccine appeared in 80% to 95% of patients. The authors found pseudoprogression apparently unrelated to changes in top peripheral T cell clonotypes.

This clone is deemed medium-sized. Its matching antigen is unknown. The protocol was immunoSEQ multiplex PCR, while the TCRdb copy is restricted to in-frame clones and leaves out a portion. The table has roughly 21,000 clones, over 75% seen once; the top ten hold less than 6%. The time point: baseline, week 1 (first vaccination visit). Treatment indicated: pre-vaccination baseline after standard-of-care therapy. The donor cohort comprised cases of new WHO grade 3 or 4 IDH1-mutant, ATRX-lost astrocytoma. Trimming took 2 bases from V and 2 from J; bases not matched to a gene: 1. This CDR3 contains 15 residues. Germline-derived CDR1 and CDR2 are MRHNA and SNTAGT.

Material: PBMCs, obtained from a glioma patient treated with radiotherapy, temozolomide or both. The chain employs TRBV6-4 and TRBJ2-3; TRBD2 matches at 10 bases. This receptor was identified in a man in his forties with glioma. CDR3 in amino acids: CASSDSGGATDTQYF. DNA for the CDR3: TGTGCCAGCAGTGACAGCGGGGGGGCCACAGATACGCAGTATTTT.